The clone carrying this TCR beta chain is a singleton in its sample. Antigen: not known. The source of the sample is a study of identifying expanded T cells in peripheral blood. Study findings and constraints: Variance in clone template counts between approximately 2-week samples significantly increased with total template count across all healthy donors.

The CDR3 is 11 residues long. V was clipped by 5 bases and J by 12 bases; unmatched bases: 7. Using immunoSEQ multiplex PCR, the repertoire was profiled, and TCRdb retains in-frame clones only, with some absent. The sample holds about 100,000 clones, over 70% seen once. Collection occurred without any documented infections or immune events in donors. This TCR was sampled from a person aged 18 to 70 in good health. The V and J genes are TRBV5-3 and TRBJ2-7; TRBD1 aligns across 8 bases. TRBV5-3 is an ORF; its function is uncertain. The material sequenced was blood. CDR3 bases: TGTGCCAGAAGACCCCAGGACAGGGCGTACTTC. Residues: CARRPQDRAYF.